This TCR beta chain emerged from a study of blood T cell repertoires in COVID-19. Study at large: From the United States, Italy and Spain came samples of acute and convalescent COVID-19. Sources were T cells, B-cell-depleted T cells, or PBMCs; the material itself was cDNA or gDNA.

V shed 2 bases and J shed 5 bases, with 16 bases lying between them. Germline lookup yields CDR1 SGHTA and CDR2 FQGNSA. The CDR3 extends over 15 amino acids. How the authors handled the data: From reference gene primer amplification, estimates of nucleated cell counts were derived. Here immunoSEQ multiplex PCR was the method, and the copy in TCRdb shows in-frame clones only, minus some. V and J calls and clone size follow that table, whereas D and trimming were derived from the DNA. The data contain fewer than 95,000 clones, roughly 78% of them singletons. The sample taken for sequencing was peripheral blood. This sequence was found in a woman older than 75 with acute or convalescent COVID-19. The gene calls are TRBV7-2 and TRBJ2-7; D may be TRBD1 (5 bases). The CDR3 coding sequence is TGTGCCAGCAGCTTATGGGGTGAAGTAGGGGACGAGCAGTACTTC. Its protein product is CASSLWGEVGDEQYF. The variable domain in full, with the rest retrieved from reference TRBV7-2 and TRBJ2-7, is GAGVSQSPSNKVTEKGKDVELRCDPISGHTALYWYRQSLGQGLEFLIYFQGNSAPDKSGLPSDRFSAERTGGSVSTLTIQRTQQEDSAVYLCASSLWGEVGDEQYFGPGTRLTVT.